These 21 T cell receptor beta chains were all obtained from the same sample, sequenced in a study of cytomegalovirus exposure and HLA in healthy donors. PCR primers comprised 60 Vbeta and 13 Jbeta primers. TCRdb's table, derived via immunoSEQ multiplex PCR, lists solely in-frame clones and lacks some. Of 120,000 to 150,000 clones in the sample, more than 70% are singletons; the top ten hold around 3.4%. Material: PBMCs. The receptor source for this set is a man aged 40-55 years in good health and CMV-seronegative.

V usage is TRBV2 and J usage is TRBJ2-3, with TRBD2 matching 11 bases. The CDR3 runs 15 residues. Germline lookup yields CDR1 SNHLY and CDR2 FYNNEI. The V segment lost 6 bases and the J segment 0 bases; nucleotides outside the gene matches: 2. The DNA for the CDR3 is TGTGCCAGCAGGGGACTAGCGGCTAGCACAGATACGCAGTATTTT. Amino acid sequence: CASRGLAASTDTQYF.

The chain has TRBV18 and TRBJ1-4; 8 bases fit TRBD1. CDR1 is KGHSH and CDR2 is LQKENI in the germline V gene. The CDR3 length is 18 residues. V lost 2 bases, J lost 8 bases, and 16 bases stayed unmatched. This CDR3 is CASSPSWSFDRGNEKLFF. CDR3 sequence (DNA): TGTGCCAGCTCACCAAGTTGGTCTTTTGACAGGGGTAACGAAAAACTGTTTTTT. Full variable domain (outside the CDR3, taken from reference TRBV18 and TRBJ1-4): NAGVMQNPRHLVRRRGQEARLRCSPMKGHSHVYWYRQLPEEGLKFMVYLQKENIIDESGMPKERFSAEFPKEGPSILRIQQVVRGDSAAYFCASSPSWSFDRGNEKLFFGSGTQLSVL.

This sequence joins TRBV10-2 and TRBJ2-2; 8 bases are a match to TRBD1. V trimming: 3 bases; J trimming: 1 base; junction bases outside the gene matches: 1. Germline V CDR1 and CDR2: WSHSY, SAAADI. This CDR3 is 15 amino acids long. The CDR3: CASSDGTGNTGELFF. The CDR3 nucleotides are TGCGCCAGCAGTGACGGGACAGGGAACACCGGGGAGCTGTTTTTT.

The rearrangement links TRBV29-1 to TRBJ2-7; weak D call: TRBD2 (6 bases). V gave up 7 bases and J gave up 6 bases, with 16 bases separating them. CDR3 length: 12 residues. CDR1 and CDR2 (germline): SQVTM, ANQGSEA. CDR3 sequence: CSALVGGPEQYF. CDR3 nucleotide sequence: TGCAGCGCCCTGGTAGGAGGGCCCGAGCAGTACTTC.

This clone was seen more than once but under ten times. The chain carries TRBV13 and TRBJ1-3; 7 bases fit TRBD1. This CDR3 has 14 amino acids. Germline lookup yields CDR1 PRHDT and CDR2 FYEKMQ (reference sequence). The V and J ends lost 5 bases and 5 bases, in that order; junction bases with no gene match: 6. CDR3 loop: CASSRRQGRNTIYF. The CDR3 DNA sequence: TGTGCCAGCAGCCGCAGACAGGGACGAAACACCATATATTTT.

This chain connects TRBV29-1 to TRBJ1-2; D is ambiguous. The CDR3 has 10 residues. The germline gives CDR1 SQVTM, CDR2 ANQGSEA. Trimming pared 4 bases from V and 8 bases from J, leaving 8 bases between. The CDR3 bases are TGCAGCGTTGTTCGAGAGGGCTACACCTTC. It encodes CSVVREGYTF.

The J gene is TRBJ1-5, the V gene TRBV19; no reliable D call. The CDR3 consists of 14 residues. CDR1 and CDR2 from the germline V gene are LNHDA and SQIVND (reference sequence). Trimming removed 9 bases from V and 3 bases from J, with 15 bases in between. The CDR3 DNA follows: TGTGCCAGCCGAGGAGCGATGGACAATCAGCCCCAGCATTTT. This sequence encodes CASRGAMDNQPQHF.

The genes are TRBV4-2 and TRBJ1-2, with D possibly being TRBD1 (5 bases). This CDR3 is built from 16 residues. Trimming cost V 0 bases and J 0 bases, with 11 bases left between them. CDR1 and CDR2 (germline): LGHNA, YNFKEQ. CDR3: CASSQDAGQANYGYTF. In DNA, the CDR3 is TGTGCCAGCAGCCAAGATGCGGGGCAGGCTAACTATGGCTACACCTTC.

The chain uses TRBV28 and TRBJ1-3, with 11 bases fitting TRBD1. Germline lookup yields CDR1 MDHEN and CDR2 SYDVKM. The CDR3 loop spans 17 amino acids. V shed 2 bases and J 1 base; nucleotides not matched to a gene: 4. This CDR3 reads CASSLMGQGGSGNTIYF. The CDR3 region has the DNA TGTGCCAGCAGTTTAATGGGACAGGGGGGATCTGGAAACACCATATATTTT.

The genes are TRBV5-5 and TRBJ2-7; 9 bases are shared with TRBD1. The length of the CDR3 is 14 residues. The V segment lost 4 bases and the J segment 6 bases; nucleotides outside the gene matches: 8. Germline V gives CDR1 SGHKS, CDR2 YYEKEE (reference sequence). CDR3 protein: CASSPGTGSGEQYF. In DNA, the CDR3 is TGTGCCAGCAGCCCGGGGACAGGGTCGGGCGAGCAGTACTTC.

The chain recombines TRBV19 with TRBJ2-2; TRBD1 agrees at 9 bases. CDR1 is LNHDA, CDR2 SQIVND, per germline (reference sequence). The CDR3 contains 15 residues. With V trimmed by 5 bases and J by 7 bases, 8 bases remained unmatched. The CDR3 DNA reads TGTGCCAGTAGTGTAGGGACAGGGTTTAGCGGGGAGCTGTTTTTT. Amino acids: CASSVGTGFSGELFF. The full variable domain, rest sourced from reference TRBV19 and TRBJ2-2, is DGGITQSPKYLFRKEGQNVTLSCEQNLNHDAMYWYRQDPGQGLRLIYYSQIVNDFQKGDIAEGYSVSREKKESFPLTVTSAQKNPTAFYLCASSVGTGFSGELFFGEGSRLTVL.

A note on this clone: One junction end disagrees with the germline gene, perhaps due to a read error. This chain uses TRBV7-9 with TRBJ1-3; possible D gene TRBD1, 6 bases. Germline V CDR1 and CDR2: SEHNR, FQNEAQ (reference sequence). The CDR3 runs to 17 residues. CDR3: CSSSLDQGMSSGNTIYF. CDR3 bases: TGTTCCAGCAGCTTAGACCAGGGGATGAGCTCTGGAAACACCATATATTTT. The variable domain in full, with the rest retrieved from reference TRBV7-9 and TRBJ1-3, is DTGVSQNPRHKITKRGQNVTFRCDPISEHNRLYWYRQTLGQGPEFLTYFQNEAQLEKSRLLSDRFSAERPKGSFSTLEIQRTEQGDSAMYLCSSSLDQGMSSGNTIYFGEGSWLTVV.

The chain combines TRBV27 with TRBJ2-1; 7 bases are shared with TRBD1. V was clipped by 3 bases and J by 0 bases; unmatched bases: 5. The CDR3 has 16 amino acids. CDR1 is MNHEY and CDR2 is SMNVEV in the germline V gene (reference sequence). This CDR3 reads CASSFSTGSSYNEQFF. The CDR3 nucleotides are TGTGCCAGCAGTTTTTCGACAGGGAGCTCCTACAATGAGCAGTTCTTC.

The chain carries TRBV9 and TRBJ2-3; 8 bases map to TRBD2. After removal of 3 bases from V and 5 bases from J, the junction contained 14 bases not matched to a gene. Germline V lookup: CDR1 SGDLS, CDR2 YYNGEE. The CDR3 contains 17 residues. CDR3 DNA sequence: TGTGCCAGCAGCGAGACCCACGGAGTAGCGGGGAAAGATACGCAGTATTTT. Translation gives CASSETHGVAGKDTQYF.

This clone has a handful of counts. The chain carries TRBV4-3 and TRBJ2-3; D is unresolved. The V end was cut by 4 bases, the J end by 1 base, with 18 bases between. Germline CDR1 LGHNA, CDR2 YSLEER. The CDR3 is 17 amino acids. The CDR3 DNA follows: TGCGCCAGCAGCCTGCGAGATTGGGCTAAAGGCACAGATACGCAGTATTTT. As protein: CASSLRDWAKGTDTQYF.

The chain recombines TRBV5-1 with TRBJ2-7; 7 bases line up with TRBD2. CDR1 is SGHRS and CDR2 is YFSETQ in the germline V gene. The V segment lost 2 bases and the J segment 3 bases; nucleotides outside the gene matches: 8. The CDR3 has 15 residues. This CDR3 is CASSLSPSGFYEQYF. In DNA, the CDR3 is TGCGCCAGCAGCTTAAGTCCTAGCGGTTTCTACGAGCAGTACTTC.

J is TRBJ2-7 and V is TRBV4-1, with D perhaps matching TRBD2 (5 bases). The length of the CDR3 is 14 residues. V was trimmed by 1 base and J by 1 base, leaving 8 bases between them. CDR1 and CDR2 from the germline V gene are MGHRA and YSYEKL. The CDR3 DNA reads as TGCGCCAGCAGCCAAGTACGAGGGTCCTACGAGCAGTACTTC. Amino acids: CASSQVRGSYEQYF.

The chain has TRBV27 and TRBJ2-2; 8 bases are a match to TRBD1. The ends lost 0 bases at V and 4 bases at J; junction bases unmatched: 10. The CDR3 has 18 residues. Germline CDR1 is MNHEY and CDR2 is SMNVEV (reference sequence). CDR3 nucleotide sequence: TGTGCCAGCAGTTTATCTCCCGGTCAGGGGGCGGGCACCGGGGAGCTGTTTTTT. As protein: CASSLSPGQGAGTGELFF.

This chain joins TRBV9 and TRBJ1-3; 11 bases align to TRBD1. V trimming: 0 bases; J trimming: 2 bases; junction bases outside the gene matches: 1. Germline assignment: CDR1 SGDLS and CDR2 YYNGEE. This CDR3 is 16 amino acids long. The CDR3 spells CASSVEGQGAGNTIYF. Written as DNA, the CDR3 is TGTGCCAGCAGCGTAGAGGGACAGGGGGCTGGAAACACCATATATTTT.

V gene TRBV7-2 combines with J gene TRBJ2-3; the D gene is possibly TRBD2 (5 bases). This CDR3 has 14 residues. The V and J ends lost 5 bases and 5 bases respectively, with 14 bases between them. The germline V gene encodes CDR1 SGHTA and CDR2 FQGNSA. As DNA, the CDR3 is TGTGCCAGCAGCCGAGGGCTTACTGGAGATACGCAGTATTTT. It specifies CASSRGLTGDTQYF. The full variable domain, with the rest looked up from reference TRBV7-2 and TRBJ2-3, is GAGVSQSPSNKVTEKGKDVELRCDPISGHTALYWYRQSLGQGLEFLIYFQGNSAPDKSGLPSDRFSAERTGGSVSTLTIQRTQQEDSAVYLCASSRGLTGDTQYFGPGTRLTVL.

V usage is TRBV18 and J usage is TRBJ2-5, with a possible D match to TRBD1 (6 bases). CDR1 KGHSH and CDR2 LQKENI come from the germline V gene. CDR3 length: 14 residues. Trimming removed 1 base from V and 5 bases from J, with 11 bases in between. CDR3 coding DNA: TGTGCCAGCTCACCACTGGGGGCACGGGAGACCCAGTACTTC. Translating it yields CASSPLGARETQYF.